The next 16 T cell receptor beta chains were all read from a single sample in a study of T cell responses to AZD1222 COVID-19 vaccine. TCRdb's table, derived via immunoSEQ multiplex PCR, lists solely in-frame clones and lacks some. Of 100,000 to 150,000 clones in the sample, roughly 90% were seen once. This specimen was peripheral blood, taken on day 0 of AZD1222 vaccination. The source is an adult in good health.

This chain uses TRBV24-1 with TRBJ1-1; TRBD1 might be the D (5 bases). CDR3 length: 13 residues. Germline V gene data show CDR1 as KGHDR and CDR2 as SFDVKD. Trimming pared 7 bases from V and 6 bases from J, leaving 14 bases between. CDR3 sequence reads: CATRGPPPSEAFF. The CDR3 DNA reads TGTGCCACCAGGGGACCGCCTCCTTCTGAAGCTTTCTTT.

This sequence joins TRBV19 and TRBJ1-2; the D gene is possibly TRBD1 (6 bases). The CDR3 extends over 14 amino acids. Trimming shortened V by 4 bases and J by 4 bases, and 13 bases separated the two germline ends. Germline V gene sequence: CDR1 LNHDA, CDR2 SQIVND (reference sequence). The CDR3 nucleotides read TGTGCCAGTAGTAGCGGGCCGGGGGCCTATGGCTACACCTTC. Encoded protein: CASSSGPGAYGYTF.

The CDR3, as DNA: TGTGCCTGGACCTTCTCTAGGGGAGAGCAGTTCTTC. Translation gives CAWTFSRGEQFF. V usage is TRBV30 and J usage is TRBJ2-1; a possible D gene is TRBD1 (5 bases). Germline V gene sequence: CDR1 GTSNPN, CDR2 SVGIG (reference sequence). V lost 4 bases to trimming and J lost 10 bases, with 14 bases between them. This CDR3 is built from 12 residues.

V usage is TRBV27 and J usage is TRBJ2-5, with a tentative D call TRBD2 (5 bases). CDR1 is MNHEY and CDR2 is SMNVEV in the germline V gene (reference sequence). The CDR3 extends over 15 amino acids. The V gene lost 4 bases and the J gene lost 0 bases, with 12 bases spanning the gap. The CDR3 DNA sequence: TGTGCCAGCAGTTATCGGACTTTGTACCAAGAGACCCAGTACTTC. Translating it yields CASSYRTLYQETQYF.

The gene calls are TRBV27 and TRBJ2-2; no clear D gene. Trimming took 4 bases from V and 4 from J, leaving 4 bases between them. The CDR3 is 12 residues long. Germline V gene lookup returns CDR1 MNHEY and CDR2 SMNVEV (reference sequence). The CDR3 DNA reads TGTGCCAGCAGTTGGGGCACCGGGGAGCTGTTTTTT. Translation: CASSWGTGELFF.

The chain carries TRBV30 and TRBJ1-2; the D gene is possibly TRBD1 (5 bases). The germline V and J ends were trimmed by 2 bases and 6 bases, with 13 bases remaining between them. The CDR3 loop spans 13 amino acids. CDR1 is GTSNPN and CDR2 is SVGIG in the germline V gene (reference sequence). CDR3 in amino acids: CAWSPSGTDGYTF. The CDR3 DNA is TGTGCCTGGAGTCCCTCCGGGACTGATGGCTACACCTTC.

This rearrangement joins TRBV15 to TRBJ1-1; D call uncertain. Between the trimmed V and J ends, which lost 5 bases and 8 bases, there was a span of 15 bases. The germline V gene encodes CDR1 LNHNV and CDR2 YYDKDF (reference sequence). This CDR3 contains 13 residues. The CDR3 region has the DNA TGTGCCACCAGCGGTGTGGACGGCTTAGAAGCTTTCTTT. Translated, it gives CATSGVDGLEAFF.

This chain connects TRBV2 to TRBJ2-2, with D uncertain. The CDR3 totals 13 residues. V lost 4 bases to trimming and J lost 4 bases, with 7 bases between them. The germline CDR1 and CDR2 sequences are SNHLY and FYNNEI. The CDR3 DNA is TGTGCCAGCAGTGTCCAAGGCACCGGGGAGCTGTTTTTT. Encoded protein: CASSVQGTGELFF. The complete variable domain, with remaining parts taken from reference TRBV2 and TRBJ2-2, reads EPEVTQTPSHQVTQMGQEVILRCVPISNHLYFYWYRQILGQKVEFLVSFYNNEISEKSEIFDDQFSVERPDGSNFTLKIRSTKLEDSAMYFCASSVQGTGELFFGEGSRLTVL.

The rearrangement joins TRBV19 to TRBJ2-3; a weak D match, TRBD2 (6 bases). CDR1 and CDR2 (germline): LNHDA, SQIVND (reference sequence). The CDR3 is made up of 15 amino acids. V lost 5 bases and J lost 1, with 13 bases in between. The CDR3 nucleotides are TGTGCCAGTAGTCTAAGTGCTAGCGGCACAGATACGCAGTATTTT. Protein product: CASSLSASGTDTQYF.

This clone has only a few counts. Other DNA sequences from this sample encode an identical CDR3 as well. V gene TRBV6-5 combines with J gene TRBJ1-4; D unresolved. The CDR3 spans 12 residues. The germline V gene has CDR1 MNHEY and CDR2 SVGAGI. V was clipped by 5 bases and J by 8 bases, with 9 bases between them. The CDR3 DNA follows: TGTGCCAGCAGTCCTAGCGGGGAAAAACTGTTTTTT. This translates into CASSPSGEKLFF.

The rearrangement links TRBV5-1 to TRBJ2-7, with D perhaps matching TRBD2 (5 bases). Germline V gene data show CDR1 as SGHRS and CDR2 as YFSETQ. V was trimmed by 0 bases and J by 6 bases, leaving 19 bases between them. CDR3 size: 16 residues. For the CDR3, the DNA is TGCGCCAGCAGCTTGGCCTTAAGCTGGGAGTCCCTCGAGCAGTACTTC. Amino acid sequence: CASSLALSWESLEQYF.

The CDR3 sequence: CASRETEETQYF. In nucleotides, the CDR3 is TGCGCCAGCAGGGAGACAGAAGAGACCCAGTACTTC. The chain links TRBV5-1 to TRBJ2-5; a possible D gene is TRBD1 (5 bases). Per germline, CDR1 SGHRS and CDR2 YFSETQ. V lost 5 bases and J 3 bases, leaving 8 bases between the germline ends. The CDR3 is made up of 12 amino acids.

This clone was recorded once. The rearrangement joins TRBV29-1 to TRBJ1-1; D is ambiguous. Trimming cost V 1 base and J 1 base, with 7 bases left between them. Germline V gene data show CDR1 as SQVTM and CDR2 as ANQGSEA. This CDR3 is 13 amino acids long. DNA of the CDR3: TGCAGCGTTGAAGGCCAGGCGAACACTGAAGCTTTCTTT. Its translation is CSVEGQANTEAFF.

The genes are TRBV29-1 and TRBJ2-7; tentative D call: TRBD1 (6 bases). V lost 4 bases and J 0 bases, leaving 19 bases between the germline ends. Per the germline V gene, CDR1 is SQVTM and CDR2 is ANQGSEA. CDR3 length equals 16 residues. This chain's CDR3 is CSVAAKGGTSSYEQYF. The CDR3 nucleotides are TGCAGCGTTGCCGCGAAAGGGGGTACAAGCTCCTACGAGCAGTACTTC.

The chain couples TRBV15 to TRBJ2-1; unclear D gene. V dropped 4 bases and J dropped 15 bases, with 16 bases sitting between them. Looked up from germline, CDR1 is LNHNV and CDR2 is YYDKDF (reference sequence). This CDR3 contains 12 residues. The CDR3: CATSNYIGVPFF. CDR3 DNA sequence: TGTGCCACCAGCAATTACATTGGGGTCCCGTTCTTC.

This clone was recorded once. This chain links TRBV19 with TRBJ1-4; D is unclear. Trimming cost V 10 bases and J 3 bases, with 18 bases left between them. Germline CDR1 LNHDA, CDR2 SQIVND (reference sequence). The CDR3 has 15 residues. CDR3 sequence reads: CATLPSLWANEKLFF. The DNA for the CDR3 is TGTGCCACCCTCCCCTCTTTATGGGCTAATGAAAAACTGTTTTTT.